Below, one TCR beta chain is given with its context. Its antigen has not been determined. No much larger clone is present one base from it, and per-base qualities are unavailable. The data were obtained in a study of Graves' ophthalmopathy and Graves' hyperthyroidism (dated by TCRdb to 2016 to 2019). The study in broad terms: Peripheral blood was collected before any treatment was given, at the time of initial diagnosis. TCR beta repertoire signatures were used to distinguish Graves' ophthalmopathy from Graves' hyperthyroidism and to predict progression to ophthalmopathy. In total, 135 blood samples were TCR-sequenced: 40 to 45 ophthalmopathy, over 70 hyperthyroidism and around 17 hyperthyroidism-to-ophthalmopathy patients. To explore V-J signatures that separate ophthalmopathy from hyperthyroidism, a discovery set of about a hundred patients was enrolled, consisting of more than 40 with ophthalmopathy and around 57 with stable hyperthyroidism. An independent validation cohort comprised 18 to 20 hyperthyroidism patients and 15 to 17 patients who later progressed from hyperthyroidism to ophthalmopathy. T-cell repertoires of thyroid tissue and blood were compared in 5 or 6 hyperthyroidism patients. After sampling, hyperthyroidism patients received methimazole starting at 30 mg daily, and ophthalmopathy patients received high-dose intravenous methylprednisolone. Study-wide findings and limitations: Most of the expanded thyroid clonotypes with a frequency above 0.001 were also detected in blood, and it was suggested that the thyroid immune response may be reflected by blood repertoires. Ophthalmopathy was separated from stable hyperthyroidism by the 13-signature model with 85% to 90% sensitivity and around 81% specificity in cross-validation and with 80%/75% in the test set. In validation, the model predicted ophthalmopathy progression with about 70% sensitivity and around 72% specificity; around twelve predicted patients were CT-confirmed with GO in a median of around 6 months. No statistical method was used to set the sample size in advance, and the investigators knew which group each participant was assigned to.

For repertoire sequencing, TCR beta CDR3 regions were amplified from RNA transcripts. The first round of RT-PCR was done with HTBI primers and the Qiagen OneStep RT-PCR kit, and was followed by a second round of multiplex PCR, then size selection and purification. Sequencing of the libraries was carried out on an Illumina HiSeq2000 in paired-end mode with 100 bp reads. In the original analysis: SOAPnuke was used to process the reads, removing any read that contained adapters or uncalled bases, had a mean Phred below 15, or lacked an exact match to the constant primer or identifier. High-quality paired reads were merged with COPE v1.2.5. Each unique nucleotide sequence was defined as a clonotype, and clonotypes were aligned to IMGT TRB V, D and J references with MiTCR v1.1. The analysis was limited to V-J combinations with a frequency above 0.0001, which together covered over 98% of repertoires. For each V-J combination, a TCR clonal expansion and chaos score was defined as F50 clonal expansion divided by the chaos observed in the TCRdist matrix. Welch's t-statistics and random forest were used to reduce features to about a dozen V-J combinations, which were fed into a naive Bayes classifier. Thyroid-blood repertoire similarity was quantified with the Morisita-Horn index. TCRdb cleaned the public reads at Q25 with fastp, built clones with MiXCR and kept in-frame beta chains. When rows share a CDR3 protein, they turn into one entry using the most common DNA and genes. The V and J calls shown here were made by TCRdb, not taken from the authors' results. In all, the sample holds about 740,000 distinct CDR3 sequences, and about 44% of those were seen once. The ten largest account for 44% of the sample.

Patients with ophthalmopathy had moderately to severely active disease, with a Clinical Activity Score of 3 or more, a NOSPECS grade of 4 or more, and a disease duration of less than 3 months. Patients with other autoimmune diseases, uncontrolled infections, pregnancy or lactation were excluded. Clinical symptoms, serum thyroxine, TRAb, thyroid ultrasound and orbital computed tomography were used for diagnosis. PBMCs were isolated from about 9.1 ml of fresh peripheral blood by Ficoll-Paque density gradient centrifugation. Total RNA was extracted using Trizol reagent, and RNA quality was checked on an Agilent 2100 Bioanalyzer. The TCR comes from an adult man with Graves' ophthalmopathy. Material for sequencing was peripheral blood.

The CDR3 region reads CASSPEQGRTGELFF. DNA sequence: TGTGCCAGCAGCCCCGAACAGGGAAGGACCGGGGAGCTGTTTTTT. The rearranged segments are TRBV2 and TRBJ2-2; possibly the D gene is TRBD1, per 6 matching bases. Trimming costs V 6 bases and J 5 bases, and their ends lie 16 bases apart. The CDR3 starts with the cysteine, ends with the phenylalanine, and has 15 residues. This entry keeps only the CDR3 DNA: 45 bases, framed from base 1. From a lookup of the germline V gene, CDR1 and CDR2 are SNHLY and FYNNEI.